These 7 T cell receptor beta chains were sequenced from one sample in a study of T cell changes during pregnancy in multiple sclerosis. Libraries were prepared by immunoSEQ multiplex PCR; TCRdb keeps only in-frame clonotypes and omits some of them. This table has some 81,000 clones, more than 85% appearing once. The specimen was peripheral blood, collected after pregnancy. Every receptor here comes from a female donor in good health, enrolled as a control in a pregnancy study.

The chain combines TRBV30 with TRBJ1-5; TRBD1 agrees at 9 bases. Germline V gives CDR1 GTSNPN, CDR2 SVGIG (reference sequence). Losses at the gene ends were 3 bases for V and 4 bases for J; bases not matched to a gene: 13. This CDR3 is 17 amino acids long. The CDR3 DNA reads TGTGCCTGGAGCCCTCTTCGACAGGGGGAAAGGAATCAGCCCCAGCATTTT. It yields the protein CAWSPLRQGERNQPQHF.

V is TRBV19 and J is TRBJ1-4; no definite D call. The CDR3 extends over 11 amino acids. V was clipped by 7 bases and J by 8 bases, with 8 bases between them. Germline CDR1 and CDR2: LNHDA and SQIVND (reference sequence). CDR3 residues: CASMDYEKLFF. The CDR3 nucleotides are TGTGCCAGTATGGACTACGAAAAACTGTTTTTT.

This chain links TRBV29-1 with TRBJ1-2; no clear D gene. Germline V gene sequence: CDR1 SQVTM, CDR2 ANQGSEA. The V end lost 4 bases, the J end lost 3 bases, and 12 bases lay between the germline ends. CDR3 length: 13 residues. DNA of the CDR3: TGCAGCGTTGGCGCCCAGCGAGACTATGGCTACACCTTC. This sequence encodes CSVGAQRDYGYTF.

The chain uses TRBV19 and TRBJ1-2, with 8 bases that match TRBD1. Germline V gene lookup returns CDR1 LNHDA and CDR2 SQIVND (reference sequence). There are 13 residues in the CDR3. The V and J ends lost 3 bases and 4 bases, in that order; junction bases with no gene match: 1. In nucleotides, the CDR3 is TGTGCCAGTAGTATTGACAGGGGCTATGGCTACACCTTC. Amino acid sequence: CASSIDRGYGYTF.

The chain couples TRBV14 to TRBJ1-1; 9 nucleotides agree with TRBD1. CDR1 and CDR2 (germline): SGHDN, FVKESK. CDR3 length: 17 residues. Trimming at V came to 5 bases and at J to 3 bases, leaving 13 bases not matched to a gene. The CDR3 loop reads CASSAVPGQGADTEAFF. The CDR3 coding sequence is TGTGCCAGCAGCGCCGTCCCGGGACAGGGAGCGGACACTGAAGCTTTCTTT. Looking up the rest from reference TRBV14 and TRBJ1-1 gives the full variable domain: EAGVTQFPSHSVIEKGQTVTLRCDPISGHDNLYWYRRVMGKEIKFLLHFVKESKQDESGMPNNRFLAERTGGTYSTLKVQPAELEDSGVYFCASSAVPGQGADTEAFFGQGTRLTVV.

The chain uses TRBV2 and TRBJ2-7; 7 nucleotides align to TRBD2. Germline trimming cut 7 bases from V and 7 bases from J; bases unmatched to any gene: 10. Germline lookup yields CDR1 SNHLY and CDR2 FYNNEI. CDR3 size: 13 residues. The CDR3 nucleotides read TGTGCCAGCATGCCTAGCGGTCTCTCGGAGCAGTACTTC. This codes for CASMPSGLSEQYF.

V and J are TRBV30 and TRBJ2-5; 8 nucleotides align to TRBD1. The J call could be wrong; TRBJ2-7 is a better fit for the DNA end. The CDR3 runs 13 residues. Germline V gene sequence: CDR1 GTSNPN, CDR2 SVGIG (reference sequence). The CDR3 DNA follows: TGTGCCTGGGACAGGACAGGGCTTTACGAGCAGTACTTC. This sequence encodes CAWDRTGLYEQYF.